The present entry profiles one TCR beta chain with its context. Its antigen is still unknown. An approximately 200 ng quantity of DNA, roughly 29,000 T cell genomes, went into the sorted-subset replicate PCRs. The repertoire was sequenced with immunoSEQ multiplex PCR; TCRdb's copy has only in-frame clones and lacks some. This sample has approximately 1.4 million clones; about 98% occur once, and the top ten carry about 0.45%. The data stem from a study of shared clonotypes between healthy human individuals. The study drew its donors from healthy HIV-negative adults without recent acute infections or vaccinations. Investigators divided CD4+ cells into CD45RA+ naive and CD45RA-negative memory subsets. Trimming shortened V by 8 bases and J by 1 base, and 5 bases separated the two germline ends. The germline CDR1 and CDR2 sequences are MGHDK and SYGVNS. The CDR3 has 11 amino acids. Study results and caveats: Sampling covered blood only; tissue repertoires likely differ.

This receptor was obtained from a man aged 25-40 years in good health. What was sequenced was naive CD4+ T cells sorted from blood. Subset: CD45RA+ positively selected. This chain joins TRBV25-1 and TRBJ1-1; D is uncertain. The CDR3 nucleotides are TGTGCCAGCGAAGCGAACACTGAAGCTTTCTTT. Encoded protein: CASEANTEAFF.